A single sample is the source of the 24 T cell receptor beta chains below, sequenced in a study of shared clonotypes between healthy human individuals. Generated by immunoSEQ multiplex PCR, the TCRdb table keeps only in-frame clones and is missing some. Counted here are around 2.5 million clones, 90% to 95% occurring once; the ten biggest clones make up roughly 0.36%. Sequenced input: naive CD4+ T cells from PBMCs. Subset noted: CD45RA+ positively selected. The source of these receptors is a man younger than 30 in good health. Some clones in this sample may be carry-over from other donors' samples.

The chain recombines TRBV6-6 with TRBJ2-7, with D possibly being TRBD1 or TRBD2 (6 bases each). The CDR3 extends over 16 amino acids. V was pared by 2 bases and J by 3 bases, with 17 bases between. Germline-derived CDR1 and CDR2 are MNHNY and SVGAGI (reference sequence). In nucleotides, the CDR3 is TGTGCCAGCAGTTACCCTCCGGGGGCAGGGCACTACGAGCAGTACTTC. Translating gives CASSYPPGAGHYEQYF.

For the CDR3, the DNA is TGTGCCTGGAGGGGGTTCGGGACAGGGTGGCGATTGGGTGAAAAACTGTTTTTT. Amino acid sequence: CAWRGFGTGWRLGEKLFF. V is TRBV30 and J is TRBJ1-4; TRBD1 agrees at 9 bases. CDR3 length: 18 residues. The V and J ends lost 3 bases and 7 bases, in that order; junction bases with no gene match: 18. Germline values: CDR1 GTSNPN, CDR2 SVGIG (reference sequence).

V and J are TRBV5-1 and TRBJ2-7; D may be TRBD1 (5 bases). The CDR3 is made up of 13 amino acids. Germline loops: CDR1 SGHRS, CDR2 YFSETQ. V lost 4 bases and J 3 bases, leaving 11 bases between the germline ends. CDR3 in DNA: TGCGCCAGCAGCAACCCAAGGGGCTACGAGCAGTACTTC. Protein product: CASSNPRGYEQYF.

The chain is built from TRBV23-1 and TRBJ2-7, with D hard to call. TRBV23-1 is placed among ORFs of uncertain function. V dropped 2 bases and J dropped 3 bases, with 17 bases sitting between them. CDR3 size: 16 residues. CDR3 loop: CASSQTPTADFYEQYF. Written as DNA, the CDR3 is TGCGCCAGCAGTCAAACCCCCACGGCAGACTTCTACGAGCAGTACTTC.

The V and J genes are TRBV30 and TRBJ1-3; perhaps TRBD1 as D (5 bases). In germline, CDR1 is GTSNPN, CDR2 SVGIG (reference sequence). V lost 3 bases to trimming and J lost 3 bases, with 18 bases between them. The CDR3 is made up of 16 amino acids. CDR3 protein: CAWSPGVYRGGNTIYF. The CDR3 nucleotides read TGTGCCTGGAGCCCGGGGGTCTATCGGGGTGGAAACACCATATATTTT.

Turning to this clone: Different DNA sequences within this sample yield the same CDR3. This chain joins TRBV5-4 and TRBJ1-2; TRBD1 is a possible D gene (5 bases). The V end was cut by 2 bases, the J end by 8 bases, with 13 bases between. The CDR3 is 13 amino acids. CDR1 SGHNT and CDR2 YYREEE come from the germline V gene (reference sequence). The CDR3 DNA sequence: TGTGCCAGCAGCTTACGACAAGGGGACGGCTACACCTTC. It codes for CASSLRQGDGYTF.

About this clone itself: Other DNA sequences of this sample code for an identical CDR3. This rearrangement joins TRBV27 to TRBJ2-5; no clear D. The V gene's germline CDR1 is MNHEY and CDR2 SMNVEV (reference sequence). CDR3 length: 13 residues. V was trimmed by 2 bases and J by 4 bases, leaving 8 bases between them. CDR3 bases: TGTGCCAGCAGTTTAGGATGGGGAGAGACCCAGTACTTC. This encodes CASSLGWGETQYF.

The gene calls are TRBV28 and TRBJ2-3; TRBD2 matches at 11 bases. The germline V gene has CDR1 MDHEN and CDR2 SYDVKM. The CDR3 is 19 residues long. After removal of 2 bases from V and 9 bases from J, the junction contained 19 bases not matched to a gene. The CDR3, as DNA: TGTGCCAGCAGTTTACAGGGTAGAGTAGCGGGAGGGCCGGGATCGACGCAGTATTTT. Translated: CASSLQGRVAGGPGSTQYF.

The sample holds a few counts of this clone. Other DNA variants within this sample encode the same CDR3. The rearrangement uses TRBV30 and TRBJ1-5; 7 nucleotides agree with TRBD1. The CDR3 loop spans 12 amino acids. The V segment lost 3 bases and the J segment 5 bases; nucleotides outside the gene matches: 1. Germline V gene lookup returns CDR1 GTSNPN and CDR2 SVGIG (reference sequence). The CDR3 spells CAWSTGDQPQHF. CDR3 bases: TGTGCCTGGAGCACAGGGGATCAGCCCCAGCATTTT.

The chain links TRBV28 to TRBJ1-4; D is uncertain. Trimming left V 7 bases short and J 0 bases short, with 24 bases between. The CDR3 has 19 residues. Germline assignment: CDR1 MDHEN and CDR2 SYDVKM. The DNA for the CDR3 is TGTGCCAGCAAACTACGAAGGAGCGGCTCATTTGCAACTAATGAAAAACTGTTTTTT. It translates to CASKLRRSGSFATNEKLFF.

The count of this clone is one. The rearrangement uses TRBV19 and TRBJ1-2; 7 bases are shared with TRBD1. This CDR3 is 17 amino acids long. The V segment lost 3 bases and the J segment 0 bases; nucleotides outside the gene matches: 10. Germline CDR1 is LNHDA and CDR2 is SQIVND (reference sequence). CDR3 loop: CASSIFRDSTTNYGYTF. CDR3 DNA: TGTGCCAGTAGTATTTTCAGGGACAGCACGACTAACTATGGCTACACCTTC.

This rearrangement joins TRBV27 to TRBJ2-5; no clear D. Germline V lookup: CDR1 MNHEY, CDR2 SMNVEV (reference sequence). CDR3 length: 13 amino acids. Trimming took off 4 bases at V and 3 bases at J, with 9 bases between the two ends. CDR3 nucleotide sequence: TGTGCCAGCAGTTATGCAGCAGAAGAGACCCAGTACTTC. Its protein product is CASSYAAEETQYF.

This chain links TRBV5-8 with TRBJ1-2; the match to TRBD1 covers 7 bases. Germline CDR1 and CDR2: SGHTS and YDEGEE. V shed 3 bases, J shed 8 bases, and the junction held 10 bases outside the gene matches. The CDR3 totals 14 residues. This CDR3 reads CASSWGQLWGGYTF. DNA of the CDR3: TGTGCCAGCAGCTGGGGACAGCTCTGGGGGGGCTACACCTTC.

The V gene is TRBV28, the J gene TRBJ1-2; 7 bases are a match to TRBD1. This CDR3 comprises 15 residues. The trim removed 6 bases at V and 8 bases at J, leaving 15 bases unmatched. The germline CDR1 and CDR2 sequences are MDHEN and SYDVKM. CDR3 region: CASSPEVEGAKGYTF. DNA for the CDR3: TGTGCCAGCAGCCCTGAGGTCGAGGGGGCTAAAGGCTACACCTTC.

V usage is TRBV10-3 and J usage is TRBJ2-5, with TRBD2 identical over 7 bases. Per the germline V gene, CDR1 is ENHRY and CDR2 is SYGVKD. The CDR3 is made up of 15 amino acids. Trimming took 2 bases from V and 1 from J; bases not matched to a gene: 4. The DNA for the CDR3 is TGTGCCATCAGTGAGGGTTCGGGGGGCCAAGAGACCCAGTACTTC. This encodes CAISEGSGGQETQYF.

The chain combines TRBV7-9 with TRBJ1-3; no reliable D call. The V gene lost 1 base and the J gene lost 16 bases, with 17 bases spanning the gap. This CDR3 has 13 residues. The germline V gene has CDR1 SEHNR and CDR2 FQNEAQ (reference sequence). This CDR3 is CASSLGLGNTRYF. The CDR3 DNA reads TGTGCCAGCAGCTTAGGACTTGGAAACACCAGGTATTTT.

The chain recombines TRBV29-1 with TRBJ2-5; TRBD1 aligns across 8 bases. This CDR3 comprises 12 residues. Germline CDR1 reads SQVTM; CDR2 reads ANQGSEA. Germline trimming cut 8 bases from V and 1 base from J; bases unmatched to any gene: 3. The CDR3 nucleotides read TGCAGCTCCGGACAGGGCCAAGAGACCCAGTACTTC. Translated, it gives CSSGQGQETQYF.

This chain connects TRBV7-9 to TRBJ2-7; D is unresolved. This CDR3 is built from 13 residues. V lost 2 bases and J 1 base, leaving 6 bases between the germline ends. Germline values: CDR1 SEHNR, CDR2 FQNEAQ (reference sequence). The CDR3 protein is CASSLFQSYEQYF. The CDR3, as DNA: TGTGCCAGCAGCTTATTCCAATCCTACGAGCAGTACTTC.

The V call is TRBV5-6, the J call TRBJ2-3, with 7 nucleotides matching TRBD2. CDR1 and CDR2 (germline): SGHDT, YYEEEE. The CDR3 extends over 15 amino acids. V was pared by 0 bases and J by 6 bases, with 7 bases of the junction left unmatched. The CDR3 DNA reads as TGTGCCAGCAGCTTGGGACTAGCTGGTGCCGATACGCAGTATTTT. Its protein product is CASSLGLAGADTQYF.

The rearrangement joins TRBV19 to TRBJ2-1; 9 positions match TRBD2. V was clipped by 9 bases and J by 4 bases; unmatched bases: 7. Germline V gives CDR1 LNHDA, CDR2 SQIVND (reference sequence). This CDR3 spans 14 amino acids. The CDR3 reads CASQALAGYNEQFF. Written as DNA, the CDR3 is TGTGCCAGCCAGGCCCTAGCGGGGTACAATGAGCAGTTCTTC.

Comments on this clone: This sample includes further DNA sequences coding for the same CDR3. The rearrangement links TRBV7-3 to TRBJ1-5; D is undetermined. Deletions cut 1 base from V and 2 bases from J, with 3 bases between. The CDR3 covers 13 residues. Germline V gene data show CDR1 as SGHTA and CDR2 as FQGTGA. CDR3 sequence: CASSLSGNQPQHF. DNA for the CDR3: TGTGCCAGCAGCTTAAGCGGCAATCAGCCCCAGCATTTT. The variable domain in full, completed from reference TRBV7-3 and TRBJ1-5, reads GAGVSQTPSNKVTEKGKYVELRCDPISGHTALYWYRQSLGQGPEFLIYFQGTGAADDSGLPNDRFFAVRPEGSVSTLKIQRTERGDSAVYLCASSLSGNQPQHFGDGTRLSIL.

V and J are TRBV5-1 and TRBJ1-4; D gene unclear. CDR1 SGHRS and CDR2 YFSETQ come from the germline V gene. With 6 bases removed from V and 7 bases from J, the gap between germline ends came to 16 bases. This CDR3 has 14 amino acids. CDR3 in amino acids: CASTPGTVGEKLFF. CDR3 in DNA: TGCGCCAGCACCCCCGGAACAGTGGGTGAAAAACTGTTTTTT.

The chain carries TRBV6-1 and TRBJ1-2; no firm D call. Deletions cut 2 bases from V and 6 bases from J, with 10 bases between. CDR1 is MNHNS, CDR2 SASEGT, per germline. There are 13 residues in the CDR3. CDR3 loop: CASSESRTNGYTF. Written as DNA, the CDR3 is TGTGCCAGCAGTGAATCCAGAACGAATGGCTACACCTTC.

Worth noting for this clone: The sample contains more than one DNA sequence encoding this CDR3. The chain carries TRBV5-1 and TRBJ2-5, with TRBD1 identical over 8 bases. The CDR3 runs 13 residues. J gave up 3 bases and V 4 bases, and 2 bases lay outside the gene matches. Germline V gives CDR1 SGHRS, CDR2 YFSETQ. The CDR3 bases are TGCGCCAGCAGCGGGGGACAGGAAGAGACCCAGTACTTC. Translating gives CASSGGQEETQYF.